The present T cell receptor (beta chain) was sequenced within a study of shared clonotypes between healthy human individuals. Study-wide points: Rarefaction exposed incomplete sorted-subset sequencing despite large depth.

In the case of this clone: Its target is unknown.

Measured with immunoSEQ multiplex PCR; TCRdb has only the in-frame clones, and not every one. Among millions of clones, 85% to 95% were seen once, and the ten largest hold 0.39%. This CDR3 comprises 14 residues. Per the germline V gene, CDR1 is SGHKS and CDR2 is YYEKEE (reference sequence). Trimming removed 3 bases at V and 6 bases at J, with 15 bases between. The chain couples TRBV5-5 to TRBJ1-1; perhaps TRBD1 as D (5 bases). Sequencing used naive CD4+ T cells from PBMCs. The subset was: CD45RA+ positively selected. This clonotype originated in a man younger than 35 in good health. Some clones in this sample may be carry-over from other donors' samples. DNA for the CDR3: TGTGCCAGCAGCTCCCCCTGGGGCGGGGCTGAAGCTTTCTTT. Encoded protein: CASSSPWGGAEAFF.